The TCR beta chain described here comes from a study of neurological immune-mediated disorders. The study's findings and limits: Falling below healthy controls, multiple sclerosis showed the least TCR clonal expansion, while HTLV-1-associated myelopathy showed the most.

5'RACE with 10-nucleotide random UMIs generated the cDNA. In TCRdb, the 5' RACE reads were re-called with MiXCR into one record per CDR3 protein. Among tens of thousands of distinct CDR3 sequences listed, about 12% were seen once. As regards this clonotype: The antigen remains unidentified.

Germline loops: CDR1 MGHRA, CDR2 YSYEKL. Trimming stripped 0 bases from V and 9 bases from J, with 12 bases between. The CDR3 is 14 amino acids. This clonotype was obtained from a woman in her sixties with HTLV-1-associated myelopathy (HAM/TSP). Sequencing was carried out using PBMCs. The rearrangement joins TRBV4-1 to TRBJ1-5, with D possibly TRBD1 on 6 matching bases. CDR3 residues: CASSQEPGVGPQHF. The CDR3, as DNA: TGCGCCAGCAGCCAAGAACCAGGGGTGGGGCCCCAGCATTTT.